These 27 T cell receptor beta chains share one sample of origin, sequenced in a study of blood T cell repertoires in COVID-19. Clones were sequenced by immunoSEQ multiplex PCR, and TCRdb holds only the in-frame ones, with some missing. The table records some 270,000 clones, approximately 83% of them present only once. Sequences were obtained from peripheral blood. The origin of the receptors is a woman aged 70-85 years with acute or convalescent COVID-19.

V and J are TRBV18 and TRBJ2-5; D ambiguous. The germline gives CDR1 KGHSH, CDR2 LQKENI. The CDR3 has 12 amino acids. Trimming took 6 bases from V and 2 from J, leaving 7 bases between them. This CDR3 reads CASSRPQETQYF. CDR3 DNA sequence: TGTGCCAGCTCTCGTCCTCAAGAGACCCAGTACTTC.

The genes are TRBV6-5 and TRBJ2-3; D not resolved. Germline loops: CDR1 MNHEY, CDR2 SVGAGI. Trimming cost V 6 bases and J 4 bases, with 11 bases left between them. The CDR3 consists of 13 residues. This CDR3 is CASSPTPADTQYF. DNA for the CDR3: TGTGCCAGCAGCCCAACCCCGGCAGATACGCAGTATTTT.

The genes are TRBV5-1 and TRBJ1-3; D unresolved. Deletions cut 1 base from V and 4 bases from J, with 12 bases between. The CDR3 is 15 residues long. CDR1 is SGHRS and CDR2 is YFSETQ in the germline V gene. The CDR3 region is CASSLSYQAGNTIYF. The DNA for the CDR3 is TGCGCCAGCAGCTTGTCGTACCAGGCCGGAAACACCATATATTTT.

The CDR3 protein is CASRPELYTGELFF. The DNA for the CDR3 is TGTGCCAGCAGGCCGGAGTTGTACACCGGGGAGCTGTTTTTT. V usage is TRBV5-4 and J usage is TRBJ2-2; D not certain. V was trimmed by 5 bases and J by 3 bases, leaving 11 bases between them. The CDR3 extends over 14 amino acids. In germline, CDR1 is SGHNT, CDR2 YYREEE (reference sequence).

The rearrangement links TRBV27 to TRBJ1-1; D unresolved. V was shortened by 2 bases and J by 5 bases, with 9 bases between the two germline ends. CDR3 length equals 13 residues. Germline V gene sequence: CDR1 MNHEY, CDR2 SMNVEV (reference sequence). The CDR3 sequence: CASSLTPRTEAFF. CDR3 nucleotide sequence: TGTGCCAGCAGTTTAACCCCGAGGACTGAAGCTTTCTTT.

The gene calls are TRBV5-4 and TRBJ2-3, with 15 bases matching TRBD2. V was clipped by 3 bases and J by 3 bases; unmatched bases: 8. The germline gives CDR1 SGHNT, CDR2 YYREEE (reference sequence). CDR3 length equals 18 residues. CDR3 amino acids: CASSSGLAGGLRTDTQYF. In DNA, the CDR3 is TGTGCCAGCAGCTCAGGACTAGCGGGGGGGCTGCGGACAGATACGCAGTATTTT.

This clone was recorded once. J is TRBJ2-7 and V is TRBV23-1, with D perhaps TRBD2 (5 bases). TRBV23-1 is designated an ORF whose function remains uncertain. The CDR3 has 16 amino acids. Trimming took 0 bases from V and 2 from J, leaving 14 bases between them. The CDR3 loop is CASSQSRAVDPYEQYF. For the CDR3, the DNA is TGCGCCAGCAGTCAATCGAGGGCAGTAGATCCCTACGAGCAGTACTTC.

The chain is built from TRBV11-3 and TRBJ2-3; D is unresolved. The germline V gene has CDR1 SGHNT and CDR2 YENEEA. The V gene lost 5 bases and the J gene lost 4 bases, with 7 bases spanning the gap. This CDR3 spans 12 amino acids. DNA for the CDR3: TGTGCCAGCAGCAGAACAGCAGATACGCAGTATTTT. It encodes CASSRTADTQYF.

This CDR3 reads CSARDVGLFF. The CDR3 DNA is TGCAGTGCTCGTGATGTCGGGCTGTTTTTT. The chain couples TRBV20-1 to TRBJ2-2; D remains ambiguous. The germline V gene encodes CDR1 DFQATT and CDR2 SNEGSKA (reference sequence). V was cut by 5 bases and J by 13 bases, with 11 bases left in between. The CDR3 loop spans 10 amino acids.

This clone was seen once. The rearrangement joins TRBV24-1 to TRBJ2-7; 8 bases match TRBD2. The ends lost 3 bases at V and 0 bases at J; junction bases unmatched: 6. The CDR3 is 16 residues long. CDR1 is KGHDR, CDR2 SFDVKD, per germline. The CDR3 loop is CATSDTRGDTSYEQYF. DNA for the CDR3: TGTGCCACCAGTGATACGCGGGGGGACACCTCCTACGAGCAGTACTTC.

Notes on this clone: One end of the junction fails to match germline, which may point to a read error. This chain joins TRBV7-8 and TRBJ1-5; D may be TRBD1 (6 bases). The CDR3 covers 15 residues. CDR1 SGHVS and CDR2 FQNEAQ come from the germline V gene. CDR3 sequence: CASSPATDSDQPQHF. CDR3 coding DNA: TGTGCCAGCAGCCCCGCGACGGACAGCGATCAACCCCAGCATTTT.

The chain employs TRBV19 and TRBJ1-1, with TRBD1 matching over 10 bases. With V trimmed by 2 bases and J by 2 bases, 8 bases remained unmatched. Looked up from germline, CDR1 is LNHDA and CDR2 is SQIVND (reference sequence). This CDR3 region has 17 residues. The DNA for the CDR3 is TGTGCCAGTAGTATAAGGTGGACAGGGGGTCCCAACACTGAAGCTTTCTTT. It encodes CASSIRWTGGPNTEAFF.

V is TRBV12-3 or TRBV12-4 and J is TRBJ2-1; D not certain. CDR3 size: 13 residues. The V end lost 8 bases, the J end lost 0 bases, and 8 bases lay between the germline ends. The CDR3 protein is CASGLSSYNEQFF. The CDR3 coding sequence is TGTGCCAGCGGGCTCAGCTCCTACAATGAGCAGTTCTTC.

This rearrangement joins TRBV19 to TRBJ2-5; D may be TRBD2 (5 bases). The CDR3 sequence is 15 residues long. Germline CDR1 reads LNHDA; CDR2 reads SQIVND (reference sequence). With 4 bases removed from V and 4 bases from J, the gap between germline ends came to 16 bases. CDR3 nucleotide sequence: TGTGCCAGTAGTACCCCAATCTTAAGCGGAGAGACCCAGTACTTC. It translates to CASSTPILSGETQYF.

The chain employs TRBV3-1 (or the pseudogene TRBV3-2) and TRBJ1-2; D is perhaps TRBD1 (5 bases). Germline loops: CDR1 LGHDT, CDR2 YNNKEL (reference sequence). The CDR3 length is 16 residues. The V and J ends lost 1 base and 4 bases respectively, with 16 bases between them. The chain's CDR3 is CASSQGDFGGFYGYTF. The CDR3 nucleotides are TGTGCCAGCAGCCAAGGAGACTTTGGGGGGTTCTATGGCTACACCTTC.

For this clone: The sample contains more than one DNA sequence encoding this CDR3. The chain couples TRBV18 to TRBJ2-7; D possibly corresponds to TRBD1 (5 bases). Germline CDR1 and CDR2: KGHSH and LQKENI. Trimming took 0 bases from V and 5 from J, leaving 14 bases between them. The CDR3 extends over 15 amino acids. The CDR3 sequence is CASSPPSQGEHEQYF. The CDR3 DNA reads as TGTGCCAGCTCACCACCAAGTCAGGGTGAGCACGAGCAGTACTTC.

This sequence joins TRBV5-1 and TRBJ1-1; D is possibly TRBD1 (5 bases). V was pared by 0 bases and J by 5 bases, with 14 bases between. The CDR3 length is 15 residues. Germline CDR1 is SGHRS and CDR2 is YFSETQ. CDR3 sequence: CASSLEGRGRTEAFF. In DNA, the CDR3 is TGCGCCAGCAGCTTGGAGGGGAGGGGCCGGACTGAAGCTTTCTTT.

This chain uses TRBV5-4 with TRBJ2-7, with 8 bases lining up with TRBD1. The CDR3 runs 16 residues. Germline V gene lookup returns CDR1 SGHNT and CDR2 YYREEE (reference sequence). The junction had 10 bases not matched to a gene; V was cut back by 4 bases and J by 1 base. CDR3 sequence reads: CASSPAVTGGSYEQYF. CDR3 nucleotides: TGTGCCAGCAGCCCCGCGGTAACAGGGGGTTCCTACGAGCAGTACTTC.

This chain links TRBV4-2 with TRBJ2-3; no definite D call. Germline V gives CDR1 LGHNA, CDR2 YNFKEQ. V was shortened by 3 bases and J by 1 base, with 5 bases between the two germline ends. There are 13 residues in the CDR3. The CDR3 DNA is TGTGCCAGCAGCCACCGTGGCACAGATACGCAGTATTTT. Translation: CASSHRGTDTQYF.

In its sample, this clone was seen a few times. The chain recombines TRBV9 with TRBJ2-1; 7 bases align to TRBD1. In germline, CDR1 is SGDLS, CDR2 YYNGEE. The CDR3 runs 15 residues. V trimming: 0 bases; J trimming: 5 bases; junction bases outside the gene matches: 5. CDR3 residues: CASSVGGGVHNEQFF. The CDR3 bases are TGTGCCAGCAGCGTAGGAGGGGGCGTCCACAATGAGCAGTTCTTC.

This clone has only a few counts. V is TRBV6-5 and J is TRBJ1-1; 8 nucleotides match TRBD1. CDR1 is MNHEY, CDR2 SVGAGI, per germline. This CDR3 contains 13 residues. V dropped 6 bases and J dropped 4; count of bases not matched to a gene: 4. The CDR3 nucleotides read TGTGCCAGCAGCCTAACAGGGGGCACTGAAGCTTTCTTT. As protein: CASSLTGGTEAFF.

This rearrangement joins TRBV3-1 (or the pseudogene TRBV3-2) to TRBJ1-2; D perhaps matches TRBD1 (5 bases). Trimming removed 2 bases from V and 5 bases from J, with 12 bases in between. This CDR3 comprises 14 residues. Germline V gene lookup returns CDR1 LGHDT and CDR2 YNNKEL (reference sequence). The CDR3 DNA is TGTGCCAGCAGCCAAAGTCAGGGTGTATATGGCTACACCTTC. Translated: CASSQSQGVYGYTF.

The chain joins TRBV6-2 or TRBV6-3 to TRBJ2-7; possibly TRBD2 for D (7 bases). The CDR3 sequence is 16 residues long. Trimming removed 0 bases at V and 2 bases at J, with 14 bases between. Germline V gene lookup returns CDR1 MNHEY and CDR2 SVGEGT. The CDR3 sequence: CASSYSSGRGPYEQYF. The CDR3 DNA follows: TGTGCCAGCAGTTACTCGAGTGGGCGGGGGCCCTACGAGCAGTACTTC.

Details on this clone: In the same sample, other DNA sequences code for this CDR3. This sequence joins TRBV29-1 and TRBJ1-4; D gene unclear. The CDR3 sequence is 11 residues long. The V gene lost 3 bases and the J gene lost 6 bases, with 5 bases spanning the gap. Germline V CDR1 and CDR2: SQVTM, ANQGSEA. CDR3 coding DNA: TGCAGCGTTGACCGCGATGAAAAACTGTTTTTT. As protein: CSVDRDEKLFF. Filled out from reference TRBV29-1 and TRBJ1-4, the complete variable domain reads SAVISQKPSRDICQRGTSLTIQCQVDSQVTMMFWYRQQPGQSLTLIATANQGSEATYESGFVIDKFPISRPNLTFSTLTVSNMSPEDSSIYLCSVDRDEKLFFGSGTQLSVL.

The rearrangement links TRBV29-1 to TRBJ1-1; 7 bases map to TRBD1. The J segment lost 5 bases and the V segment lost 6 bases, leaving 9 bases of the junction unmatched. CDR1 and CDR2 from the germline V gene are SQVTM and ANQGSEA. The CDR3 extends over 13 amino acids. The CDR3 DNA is TGCAGCGTGAATCCAGGGGGACGGACTGAAGCTTTCTTT. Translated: CSVNPGGRTEAFF.

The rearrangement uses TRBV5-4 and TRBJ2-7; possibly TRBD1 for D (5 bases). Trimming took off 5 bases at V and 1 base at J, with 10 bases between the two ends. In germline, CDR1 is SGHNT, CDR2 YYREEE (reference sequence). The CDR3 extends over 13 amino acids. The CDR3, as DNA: TGTGCCAGCAGACTGGACACGTCCTACGAGCAGTACTTC. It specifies CASRLDTSYEQYF.

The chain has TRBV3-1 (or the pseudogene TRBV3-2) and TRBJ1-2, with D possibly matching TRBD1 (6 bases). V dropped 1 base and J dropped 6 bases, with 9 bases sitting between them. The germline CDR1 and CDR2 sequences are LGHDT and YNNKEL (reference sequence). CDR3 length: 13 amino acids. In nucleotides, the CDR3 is TGTGCCAGCAGCCAAGTGACAGGCAATGGCTACACCTTC. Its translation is CASSQVTGNGYTF.